What follows are 27 T cell receptor beta chains derived from one specimen sequenced in a study of cytomegalovirus exposure and HLA in healthy donors. The PCR ran on 60 Vbeta and 13 Jbeta primers. Method: immunoSEQ multiplex PCR; TCRdb's copy keeps in-frame clones and lacks some. Here the sample spans about 170,000 clones, roughly 85% being singletons. The specimen was PBMCs. Receptor source: a man aged 25 to 40 in good health and CMV-seropositive.

V is TRBV19 and J is TRBJ1-1, with D possibly matching TRBD1 (5 bases). Trimming took off 10 bases at V and 5 bases at J, with 14 bases between the two ends. The CDR3 is 12 amino acids. Germline CDR1 and CDR2: LNHDA and SQIVND (reference sequence). The DNA for the CDR3 is TGTGCCACCGGGGGGGGAGGGACTGAAGCTTTCTTT. Residues: CATGGGGTEAFF.

V is TRBV11-1 and J is TRBJ2-2, with unresolved D. The CDR3 is 12 amino acids. Per the germline V gene, CDR1 is SGHAT and CDR2 is FQDESV (reference sequence). Trimming took off 6 bases at V and 6 bases at J, with 8 bases between the two ends. As DNA, the CDR3 is TGTGCCAGCAGTCCCGAGGCCGGGGAGCTGTTTTTT. The encoded protein is CASSPEAGELFF.

V and J are TRBV6-5 and TRBJ1-5, with a tentative D call TRBD1 (5 bases). V was cut by 4 bases and J by 5 bases, with 12 bases left in between. From germline, CDR1 is MNHEY and CDR2 SVGAGI. The length of the CDR3 is 14 residues. CDR3 residues: CASSLGQGDQPQHF. CDR3 nucleotides: TGTGCCAGCAGTTTAGGGCAGGGCGATCAGCCCCAGCATTTT.

This clone has just a few counts. The genes are TRBV5-1 and TRBJ1-1, with TRBD1 as a possible D gene (5 bases). CDR3 length: 15 residues. CDR1 is SGHRS, CDR2 YFSETQ, per germline. Trimming left V 4 bases short and J 0 bases short, with 13 bases between. CDR3 sequence: CASSLMTDLNTEAFF. For the CDR3, the DNA is TGCGCCAGCAGCCTGATGACAGACTTGAACACTGAAGCTTTCTTT.

This clone was seen a single time. Mismatch with germline at one junction end may stem from a read error. V usage is TRBV7-7 and J usage is TRBJ2-1; 10 nucleotides agree with TRBD2. The CDR3 length is 15 residues. Germline loops: CDR1 SSHAT, CDR2 FNYEAQ (reference sequence). The CDR3 DNA sequence: TGTGCTAGCAGCTTGCGAGCGGGAGGGCCCAATGAGCAGTTCTTC. Residues: CASSLRAGGPNEQFF. Supplemented by reference TRBV7-7 and TRBJ2-1, the full variable domain reads GAGVSQSPRYKVTKRGQDVTLRCDPISSHATLYWYQQALGQGPEFLTYFNYEAQPDKSGLPSDRFSAERPEGSISTLTIQRTEQRDSAMYRCASSLRAGGPNEQFFGPGTRLTVL.

The chain has TRBV6-1 and TRBJ1-2, with TRBD1 as a possible D gene (5 bases). This CDR3 is 13 amino acids long. Germline V lookup: CDR1 MNHNS, CDR2 SASEGT. V was trimmed by 6 bases and J by 3 bases, leaving 11 bases between them. CDR3 coding DNA: TGTGCCAGCAGCAGAGACAGCTACTATGGCTACACCTTC. Residues: CASSRDSYYGYTF.

The chain recombines TRBV30 with TRBJ2-1; the D gene is possibly TRBD2 (5 bases). CDR3 size: 13 residues. The V and J ends lost 2 bases and 2 bases respectively, with 7 bases between them. From germline, CDR1 is GTSNPN and CDR2 SVGIG (reference sequence). The DNA for the CDR3 is TGTGCCTGGAGTAGCGGAACCTACAATGAGCAGTTCTTC. It translates to CAWSSGTYNEQFF.

Worth noting for this clone: The junction does not match germline at one end; this may be a read error. The same CDR3 can be traced to other DNA sequences in this sample. The chain uses TRBV7-9 and TRBJ2-7; tentative D call: TRBD1 (6 bases). Germline V CDR1 and CDR2: SEHNR, FQNEAQ (reference sequence). CDR3 size: 12 residues. CDR3 sequence (DNA): TGTTCCAGCAGCCCCAGGGGCTACGAGCAGTACTTC. Translating it yields CSSSPRGYEQYF. The complete variable domain, with remaining parts taken from reference TRBV7-9 and TRBJ2-7, reads DTGVSQNPRHKITKRGQNVTFRCDPISEHNRLYWYRQTLGQGPEFLTYFQNEAQLEKSRLLSDRFSAERPKGSFSTLEIQRTEQGDSAMYLCSSSPRGYEQYFGPGTRLTVT.

The J gene is TRBJ1-1, the V gene TRBV6-1; 10 bases are a match to TRBD1. The length of the CDR3 is 14 residues. V lost 5 bases and J lost 10; bases outside the gene matches: 10. Germline CDR1 and CDR2: MNHNS and SASEGT. The CDR3 here is CASSTGTGDRGAFF. CDR3 DNA: TGTGCCAGCAGTACCGGGACAGGGGATCGGGGAGCTTTCTTT.

The chain couples TRBV18 to TRBJ2-5, with D perhaps TRBD1 (5 bases). Trimming stripped 3 bases from V and 3 bases from J, with 14 bases between. CDR3 size: 15 residues. Germline V gives CDR1 KGHSH, CDR2 LQKENI. The CDR3 sequence is CASSPPYGREETQYF. CDR3 in DNA: TGTGCCAGCTCACCCCCCTACGGCAGGGAAGAGACCCAGTACTTC.

This rearrangement joins TRBV6-1 to TRBJ1-2; 7 positions match TRBD1. The CDR3 sequence is 14 residues long. Germline V gene lookup returns CDR1 MNHNS and CDR2 SASEGT. V lost 5 bases and J lost 7; bases outside the gene matches: 10. The CDR3 loop is CASSPYDRVVGYTF. CDR3 nucleotides: TGTGCCAGCAGTCCTTACGACAGGGTGGTTGGCTACACCTTC.

The chain uses TRBV19 and TRBJ2-1; 9 bases map to TRBD2. The CDR3 has 15 residues. Trimming cost V 9 bases and J 4 bases; bases outside gene matches: 10. CDR1 and CDR2 (germline): LNHDA, SQIVND (reference sequence). CDR3 nucleotides: TGTGCCAGCCAAAGAGCTAGCGGGATTTACAATGAGCAGTTCTTC. Amino acids: CASQRASGIYNEQFF.

Written as DNA, the CDR3 is TGCGCCAGCAGCTTGATGGCAGGCTATGGGGCTTTCTTT. Translation gives CASSLMAGYGAFF. The chain joins TRBV5-1 to TRBJ1-1; D is unclear. The CDR3 is 13 residues long. Germline loops: CDR1 SGHRS, CDR2 YFSETQ. V was clipped by 1 base and J by 11 bases, with 15 bases between them.

The chain combines TRBV6-5 with TRBJ2-1; TRBD2 aligns across 9 bases. The CDR3 runs to 15 residues. Germline V gene sequence: CDR1 MNHEY, CDR2 SVGAGI. With V trimmed by 6 bases and J by 8 bases, 11 bases remained unmatched. Written as DNA, the CDR3 is TGTGCCAGCAGCTCCCCGGTAGCGGGAGAGCATGAGCAGTTCTTC. Its translation is CASSSPVAGEHEQFF.

This chain joins TRBV5-1 and TRBJ2-2, with D unresolved. This CDR3 is 16 amino acids long. Looked up from germline, CDR1 is SGHRS and CDR2 is YFSETQ. V was clipped by 1 base and J by 3 bases, with 13 bases between them. CDR3 amino acids: CASSLRKQMDTGELFF. In DNA, the CDR3 is TGCGCCAGCAGCTTGAGGAAACAGATGGACACCGGGGAGCTGTTTTTT.

This chain uses TRBV6-5 with TRBJ2-2; D is perhaps TRBD1 (6 bases). Germline V gives CDR1 MNHEY, CDR2 SVGAGI. Trimming pared 7 bases from V and 3 bases from J, leaving 12 bases between. The CDR3 contains 14 residues. The CDR3 spells CASKDSPYTGELFF. CDR3 in DNA: TGTGCCAGCAAGGACAGTCCTTACACCGGGGAGCTGTTTTTT.

The rearrangement joins TRBV11-3 to TRBJ1-1, with 11 bases matching TRBD1. The V segment lost 6 bases and the J segment 3 bases; nucleotides outside the gene matches: 9. CDR3 length: 16 amino acids. Looked up from germline, CDR1 is SGHNT and CDR2 is YENEEA. CDR3 coding DNA: TGTGCCAGCAGAACTGGGACAGGGGGAGGGCACACTGAAGCTTTCTTT. Translation: CASRTGTGGGHTEAFF.

The chain has TRBV5-4 and TRBJ2-7, with a weak D call TRBD1 (5 bases). Germline V gene lookup returns CDR1 SGHNT and CDR2 YYREEE (reference sequence). The CDR3 covers 17 residues. V was pared by 2 bases and J by 5 bases, with 23 bases between. CDR3 loop: CASSFPGRRSLANEQYV. CDR3 nucleotide sequence: TGTGCCAGCAGCTTTCCAGGGCGGCGTAGCTTAGCCAACGAGCAGTACGTC.

The chain is built from TRBV7-9 and TRBJ2-7, with D possibly being TRBD2 (6 bases). Between the trimmed V and J ends, which lost 4 bases and 6 bases, there was a span of 13 bases. Germline-derived CDR1 and CDR2 are SEHNR and FQNEAQ (reference sequence). CDR3 length: 13 amino acids. The CDR3 DNA reads TGTGCCAGCAGCTACTCCGGGAGCGGCGAGCAGTACGTC. Its translation: CASSYSGSGEQYV.

The CDR3 coding sequence is TGTGCCATCAGTAAAGGGGAGGGAAATCAGCCCCAGCATTTT. The encoded protein is CAISKGEGNQPQHF. The rearrangement joins TRBV10-3 to TRBJ1-5; maybe TRBD1 (5 bases). Trimming shortened V by 5 bases and J by 4 bases, and 12 bases separated the two germline ends. The CDR3 totals 14 residues. Per germline, CDR1 ENHRY and CDR2 SYGVKD.

The chain is built from TRBV5-4 and TRBJ2-3, with 11 bases fitting TRBD2. Germline values: CDR1 SGHNT, CDR2 YYREEE (reference sequence). There are 16 residues in the CDR3. V trimming: 0 bases; J trimming: 2 bases; junction bases outside the gene matches: 2. CDR3: CASSLGLAGTTDTQYF. CDR3 sequence (DNA): TGTGCCAGCAGCTTGGGACTAGCGGGAACCACAGATACGCAGTATTTT.

The rearrangement joins TRBV9 to TRBJ1-1; D unresolved. V lost 6 bases and J 1 base, leaving 13 bases between the germline ends. Germline assignment: CDR1 SGDLS and CDR2 YYNGEE. The CDR3 is 14 residues long. This CDR3 is CASTPLSPNTEAFF. The CDR3 nucleotides read TGTGCCAGCACCCCTCTCTCCCCGAACACTGAAGCTTTCTTT.

The chain couples TRBV18 to TRBJ1-4; D is ambiguous. This CDR3 is built from 16 residues. Trimming stripped 3 bases from V and 0 bases from J, with 11 bases between. Germline CDR1 KGHSH, CDR2 LQKENI. CDR3 region: CASSPLLSATNEKLFF. The CDR3 DNA sequence: TGTGCCAGCTCACCTCTCTTATCCGCAACTAATGAAAAACTGTTTTTT.

In this sample, this clone turned up once. This chain uses TRBV11-3 with TRBJ1-1, with D perhaps TRBD1 (5 bases). CDR1 is SGHNT, CDR2 YENEEA, per germline. V gave up 6 bases and J gave up 3 bases, with 5 bases separating them. The CDR3 consists of 11 residues. Here the CDR3 reads CASRQDTEAFF. Here the CDR3 DNA reads TGTGCCAGCAGACAGGACACTGAAGCTTTCTTT. The whole variable domain, filled in from reference TRBV11-3 and TRBJ1-1, reads EAGVVQSPRYKIIEKKQPVAFWCNPISGHNTLYWYLQNLGQGPELLIRYENEEAVDDSQLPKDRFSAERLKGVDSTLKIQPAELGDSAVYLCASRQDTEAFFGQGTRLTVV.

CDR3 amino acids: CASVDTYGYTF. Here the CDR3 DNA reads TGTGCCAGCGTAGACACCTATGGCTACACCTTC. The gene calls are TRBV19 and TRBJ1-2; D call uncertain. Deletions cut 9 bases from V and 4 bases from J, with 9 bases between. CDR1 and CDR2 (germline): LNHDA, SQIVND (reference sequence). The CDR3 has 11 amino acids. The full variable domain, with the rest looked up from reference TRBV19 and TRBJ1-2, is DGGITQSPKYLFRKEGQNVTLSCEQNLNHDAMYWYRQDPGQGLRLIYYSQIVNDFQKGDIAEGYSVSREKKESFPLTVTSAQKNPTAFYLCASVDTYGYTFGSGTRLTVV.

The chain links TRBV5-1 to TRBJ1-2, with TRBD1 identical over 7 bases. Germline CDR1 and CDR2: SGHRS and YFSETQ. This CDR3 has 14 residues. Trimming cost V 4 bases and J 6 bases; bases outside gene matches: 9. CDR3 residues: CASSRQGLKDGYTF. The CDR3 region has the DNA TGCGCCAGCAGCCGACAGGGTCTAAAGGATGGCTACACCTTC.

The rearrangement joins TRBV6-5 to TRBJ1-1; no reliable D call. V dropped 0 bases and J dropped 3 bases, with 8 bases sitting between them. The length of the CDR3 is 14 residues. Germline V CDR1 and CDR2: MNHEY, SVGAGI. DNA for the CDR3: TGTGCCAGCAGTTACTCGCTCGGGGACACTGAAGCTTTCTTT. It codes for CASSYSLGDTEAFF.